A single T cell receptor (beta chain) is shown here with its context. The target antigen is unknown. V lost 3 bases to trimming and J lost 3 bases; unmatched junction nucleotides: 10. The CDR3 has 16 residues. Germline-derived CDR1 and CDR2 are DFQATT and SNEGSKA (reference sequence). Treatment in this sample: roughly ten-day PBMC culture with coronavirus spike peptide pools or control peptides (ViraFEST assay). This sample stems from a study of vaccination and CD4 T cells after COVID-19. Oncomine TCR Beta short-read sequencing was applied to DNA from cultured CD4+ T cells. TCRdb called the PCR reads again in MiXCR, with one record for every CDR3 protein. Seen here are roughly 18,000 distinct CDR3 sequences, around 55% observed once, and the top ten hold about 16%.

Input material: CD4+ T cells from blood, cultured in vitro. The sequence was obtained from a human donor who had recovered from COVID-19. V and J are TRBV20-1 and TRBJ2-1, with TRBD1 identical over 8 bases. CDR3: CSARTGAQRDYNEQFF. The CDR3 DNA reads TGCAGTGCTAGGACAGGGGCGCAAAGGGACTACAATGAGCAGTTCTTC.